This record covers a single TCR beta chain. Its antigen is undetermined. The data were taken from a study of cytomegalovirus exposure and HLA in healthy donors. Study results and limitations: Reports state that TCR beta sequences accurately predicted most subjects' HLA-A and HLA-B alleles. Analyses of presence and absence presupposed an approximately uniform sequencing depth across donors. Specificity for CMV antigens was confirmed in vitro for a few of the CMV-associated chains.

CDR3 size: 15 residues. Primers for the PCR totalled 60 Vbeta and 13 Jbeta. Here immunoSEQ multiplex PCR was the method, and the copy in TCRdb shows in-frame clones only, minus some. The table has some 150,000 clones, around 72% seen once. The sample consisted of PBMCs. This chain uses TRBV7-5 with TRBJ1-1; the D call TRBD1 from the table was never checked on the DNA. TRBV7-5 is classified as a pseudogene. The receptor comes from a man aged 40-55 years in good health and CMV-seronegative. The CDR3 region has the DNA TGTGTCAGAAGCACTCCTGCCACAGGGAACACTGAAGCTTTCTTT. Translated, it gives CVRSTPATGNTEAFF.